These T cell receptor beta chains were read from a single sample in a study of blood T cell repertoires in COVID-19. Sequencing used immunoSEQ multiplex PCR; TCRdb keeps in-frame clones, though not all of them. The sample records fewer than 250,000 clones, roughly nine tenths being singletons. Sequenced material: peripheral blood. The receptor source for this set is a man between 60 and 75 years old who had recovered from COVID-19. Each CDR3 is given with its conserved first and last residue.

J,V,length,CDR3
TRBJ1-6,TRBV3-1/TRBV3-2,17,CASSQDRQGFYNSPLHF
TRBJ1-5,TRBV12-3/TRBV12-4,13,CASSRDRDLSQHF
TRBJ2-7,TRBV7-8,15,CASSLGTGGIYEQYF
TRBJ1-1,TRBV5-1,14,CASSLYGGNTEAFF
TRBJ2-3,TRBV11-2,16,CASSFRTSTSTDTQYF
TRBJ1-1,TRBV2,12,CASREAGREAFF
TRBJ2-3,TRBV29-1,14,CSVRDTLSTDTQYF
TRBJ1-5,TRBV29-1,14,CSVREDRNNQPQHF
TRBJ2-5,TRBV25-1,15,CASSEGVTIQETQYF
TRBJ1-3,TRBV7-9,14,CASSFQGSRNTIYF
TRBJ1-4,TRBV7-2,15,CASSLETGVNEKLFF
TRBJ2-3,TRBV28,13,CASMTPGTDTQYF
TRBJ1-6,TRBV7-3,14,CASSLGSANSPLHF